The following is a T cell receptor (beta chain) sequence with its context. The germline gene is not matched at one end of the junction; a read error may be the cause. The sample belongs to a study of OX40 agonist ivuxolimab in advanced cancers. TCRdb's table, derived via immunoSEQ multiplex PCR, lists solely in-frame clones and lacks some. The sample consists of fewer than 70,000 clones, less than 85% of them appearing once. Per the germline V gene, CDR1 is SSHAT and CDR2 is FNYEAQ (reference sequence). There are 16 residues in the CDR3. The origin of this receptor is an adult with an advanced solid tumor such as melanoma, head and neck, liver or kidney cancer. The source was CD4+ or CD8+ T cells sorted from blood, collected in a trial of the OX40 agonist ivuxolimab. The rearrangement links TRBV7-7 to TRBJ2-5; 9 bases line up with TRBD2. This chain's CDR3 is CASSLTRGGAGETQYF. The DNA for the CDR3 is TGTGCTAGCAGCTTAACCCGCGGGGGGGCGGGGGAGACCCAGTACTTC.